This is a list of T cell receptor beta chains from one sample in a study of T cell responses to AZD1222 COVID-19 vaccine. Produced via immunoSEQ multiplex PCR; TCRdb's table is partial and in-frame only. Found here are fewer than 150,000 clones, 85% to 90% of them singletons; the top ten hold around 3%. Here the sequenced sample was peripheral blood, taken 28 days after the second AZD1222 dose. The receptors originated from an adult who received the AZD1222 COVID-19 vaccine. The CDR3 runs from the conserved cysteine through the conserved F or W. The D gene is left open where the match is weak. Clone sizes are given selectively: once, few, many, or a class where the clone is expanded.

clone size,V gene,D gene,J gene,CDR3 DNA,CDR3 protein
.,TRBV23-1,.,TRBJ1-6,TGCGCCAGCAGTCAAAATCATTTTAAGGGGTTCTATAATTCACCCCTCCACTTT,CASSQNHFKGFYNSPLHF
.,TRBV28,.,TRBJ1-6,TGTGCCAGCAGTTTCCCGAAACAAACGGGTAATTCACCCCTCCACTTT,CASSFPKQTGNSPLHF
.,TRBV3-1/TRBV3-2,.,TRBJ1-5,TGTGCCAGCAGCCAAGGGGCCGGTCAGCCCCAGCATTTT,CASSQGAGQPQHF
.,TRBV4-2,.,TRBJ1-1,TGTGCCAGCAGCCAGGGACCTCCCAACACTGAAGCTTTCTTT,CASSQGPPNTEAFF
.,TRBV5-5,TRBD1,TRBJ1-6,TGTGCCAGCAGCCTAGGACAGGGCAAGTCACCCCTCCACTTT,CASSLGQGKSPLHF
.,TRBV30,.,TRBJ1-1,TGTGCCTGGAGTAACGAGCGGGCTGAAGCTTTCTTT,CAWSNERAEAFF
.,TRBV5-6,TRBD2,TRBJ2-4,TGTGCCAGCACCCTGGGACTAGCGGGAGTCGGGGCCAAAAACATTCAGTACTTC,CASTLGLAGVGAKNIQYF
.,TRBV28,TRBD1,TRBJ2-5,TGTGCCAGCAGTTTAGCGACAGGGTGGGACCAGTACTTC,CASSLATGWDQYF
.,TRBV19,.,TRBJ1-3,TGTGCCAGTAGTATCGGGGGACCCGGAAACACCATATATTTT,CASSIGGPGNTIYF
once,TRBV5-8,TRBD1,TRBJ1-6,TGTGCCAGCAGCGACGGACAGGTCAATAATTCACCCCTCCACTTT,CASSDGQVNNSPLHF
.,TRBV15,TRBD1,TRBJ1-6,TGTGCCACCAGCCCTCAGGGGGCGCTTTCACCCCTCCACTTT,CATSPQGALSPLHF
.,TRBV7-9,TRBD1,TRBJ2-5,TGTGCCAGCAGCTCCGGGACAGGGGTACAAGAGACCCAGTACTTC,CASSSGTGVQETQYF
.,TRBV6-1,TRBD1,TRBJ1-4,TGTGCCAGCAGTGAATCAACAGGGGGTCGGAAACTGTTTTTT,CASSESTGGRKLFF
.,TRBV19,TRBD1,TRBJ2-2,TGTGCCAGTATTATCCAGACAGGGGTCGCCGGGGAGCTGTTTTTT,CASIIQTGVAGELFF
.,TRBV2,.,TRBJ1-2,TGTGCCAGCAGGTTTCGGACAGAAATGTCCTATGGCTACACCTTC,CASRFRTEMSYGYTF
few,TRBV5-6,TRBD1,TRBJ2-4,TGTGCCAGCAGATATGGACAGGCGAACAAAAACATTCAGTACTTC,CASRYGQANKNIQYF
.,TRBV6-5,TRBD1,TRBJ2-2,TGTGCCAGCAGGACGACGGGACAGGGGGTCGGGGAGCTGTTTTTT,CASRTTGQGVGELFF
.,TRBV9,.,TRBJ2-5,TGTGCCAGCAGCGTGGGCAGGGAAGAGACCCAGTACTTC,CASSVGREETQYF
.,TRBV19,.,TRBJ2-7,TGTGCCAGTAGGGTAGAAGGGGGTCACGAGCAGTACTTC,CASRVEGGHEQYF
.,TRBV18,TRBD1,TRBJ1-2,TGTGCCAGCTCCCTCAGGACAGGGGACTATGGCTACACCTTC,CASSLRTGDYGYTF
few,TRBV9,.,TRBJ1-5,TGTGCCAGCAGCGTAGATGGGGAGCAGCCCCAGCATTTT,CASSVDGEQPQHF
.,TRBV2,.,TRBJ1-3,TGTGCCAGCAGAGTCTCTGGAAACACCATATATTTT,CASRVSGNTIYF
.,TRBV28,.,TRBJ1-2,TGTGCCAGCAGCTTTTTGGTGGACTATGGCTACACCTTC,CASSFLVDYGYTF
.,TRBV18,TRBD2,TRBJ2-5,TGTGCCAGCTCACCACGGTCCAGTTTGCGGGAGGGCGGCGAGACCCAGTACTTC,CASSPRSSLREGGETQYF
few,TRBV10-3,.,TRBJ1-2,TGTGCCATCACCGGCTACTATGGCTACACCTTC,CAITGYYGYTF
.,TRBV11-2,TRBD1,TRBJ1-6,TGTGCCAGCAGCTTATATGGGACAGGAGATAATTCACCCCTCCACTTT,CASSLYGTGDNSPLHF
.,TRBV28,.,TRBJ2-5,TGTGCCAGCAGTCCCGGGTCCCTCCAGGAGACCCAGTACTTC,CASSPGSLQETQYF
.,TRBV7-2,TRBD2,TRBJ2-5,TGTGCCAGCAGCCCGGGACTAAGAGCGGGGACCCAAGAGACCCAGTACTTC,CASSPGLRAGTQETQYF
.,TRBV28,.,TRBJ2-7,TGTGCCAGCAGTGGCCCGGCGAGGGCGCGTTACGAGCAGTACTTC,CASSGPARARYEQYF
.,TRBV7-9,.,TRBJ1-2,TGTGCCAGCAGCTTCCCCCTCTATGGCTACACCTTC,CASSFPLYGYTF
.,TRBV20-1,TRBD1,TRBJ1-2,TGCAGTGCTAGCGGACAGGGTTTCCACACCTTC,CSASGQGFHTF
.,TRBV2,.,TRBJ1-6,TGTGCCAGCAGTGAAGATGGGAGAAATTCACCCCTCCACTTT,CASSEDGRNSPLHF
.,TRBV9,.,TRBJ2-1,TGTGCCAGCAGTGTACAGGGAGGTGGAGACAATGAGCAGTTCTTC,CASSVQGGGDNEQFF
.,TRBV3-1/TRBV3-2,.,TRBJ1-5,TGTGCCAGCAGCCTTAGGCGACACTCTAATCAGCCCCAGCATTTT,CASSLRRHSNQPQHF
.,TRBV19,TRBD2,TRBJ2-1,TGTGCCAGTAGTACTAGCGGGGGGGTTGGGCGCGAGCAGTTCTTC,CASSTSGGVGREQFF
.,TRBV6-2/TRBV6-3,.,TRBJ2-1,TGTGCCAGCAGTTACATTTCCTATGAGCAGTTCTTC,CASSYISYEQFF
.,TRBV9,.,TRBJ1-1,TGTGCCAGCAGCCCCCAAGGAACAGCTAAGACGAACACTGAAGCTTTCTTT,CASSPQGTAKTNTEAFF
.,TRBV4-3,.,TRBJ1-1,TGCGCCAGCTCTACCTACAGGGACACTGAAGCTTTCTTT,CASSTYRDTEAFF
.,TRBV21-1,.,TRBJ2-7,TGTGCCAGCAGCCGACAGGGAAACTACGAGCAGTACTTC,CASSRQGNYEQYF